This T cell receptor (beta chain) was observed in a study of Graves' ophthalmopathy and Graves' hyperthyroidism. Findings and limits, study-wide: For separating ophthalmopathy from stable hyperthyroidism, a 13-signature model gave under 90% sensitivity and roughly 83% specificity. Most expanded thyroid clonotypes above 0.001 frequency also appeared in blood.

A roughly 9.3 ml volume of fresh peripheral blood provided the PBMCs. This clonotype was observed many times. Its specificity is not known. The CDR3 runs to 13 residues. CDR1 is SGHTA, CDR2 FQGNSA, per germline. V was pared by 1 base and J by 5 bases, with 8 bases between. Beta-chain TCR CDR3 regions were amplified from RNA transcripts. HTBI-primed first-round RT-PCR preceded second-round multiplex PCR. Each CDR3 protein is one row after TCRdb ran MiXCR on the multiplex PCR reads. The sample has nearly 400,000 distinct CDR3 sequences, around 17% seen once. The chain joins TRBV7-2 to TRBJ2-5; D is tentatively TRBD1 or TRBD2 (5 bases each). The sequencing input was peripheral blood. The receptor was isolated from a woman under 30 with Graves' ophthalmopathy. This CDR3 is CASSLERGETQYF. CDR3 sequence (DNA): TGTGCCAGCAGCTTAGAGAGGGGTGAGACCCAGTACTTC.